This record looks at one TCR beta chain sequence and its context. Time point: after trial treatment. Treatment in this sample: LDRT plus nivolumab, ipilimumab, low-dose cyclophosphamide and aspirin (RACIN trial). The data stem from a study of low-dose radiotherapy and immunotherapy resistance in tumors. Overall study: For four cycles from cycle 1 day 1, patients took 300 mg oral aspirin daily.

Both TCRalpha and TCRbeta chains were reverse transcribed with V-gene-specific primers. With a V-primer adapter and a constant-region primer, TCRs were amplified for about 20 PCR cycles. Using its own MiXCR run on the reads, TCRdb lists one record per CDR3 protein. The table has roughly 100,000 distinct CDR3 sequences, less than 25% seen once; the top ten hold roughly 4.3%. The germline gives CDR1 LGHNA, CDR2 YNFKEQ. J lost 8 bases, V lost 1 base, and 4 bases had no gene match. This CDR3 region has 14 residues. The chain couples TRBV4-2 to TRBJ2-1; the match to TRBD2 covers 8 bases. The input for sequencing was PBMCs, taken after low-dose radiotherapy plus immunotherapy. The TCR originated in a male donor with prostate cancer. In DNA form, the CDR3 reads TGTGCCAGCAGCCAAGGGACTAGCTTTTATGAGCAGTTCTTC. Its translation is CASSQGTSFYEQFF.